These 12 T cell receptor beta chains were sequenced from one sample in a study of T cell responses to AZD1222 COVID-19 vaccine (dated by TCRdb to about 2021). The library was built by means of the immunoSEQ multiplex PCR assay. What TCRdb holds here is the immuneACCESS table cut down to in-frame rearrangements. Part of the clones is not present; checked against another copy, under half of the missing clones reflect an unresolved V gene, and the others are unexplained. Within this sample are about 140,000 clones, with 80% to 95% of them counted one time only. The top ten constitute 3% to 4% of the sample. Reading the label with the study, this specimen's time point is: about 28 days (+/-7) after the second vaccine dose. Sequenced here: peripheral blood, sampled 28 days after the second AZD1222 dose. All receptors derive from an adult who received the AZD1222 COVID-19 vaccine.

The CDR3 DNA reads as TGTGCCAGCAGTTTATTTCCCTATGGGGGGCGTAATGAAAAACTGTTTTTT. Protein sequence: CASSLFPYGGRNEKLFF. The chain is built from TRBV27 and TRBJ1-4; D possibly corresponds to TRBD1 (6 bases). Germline V CDR1 and CDR2: MNHEY, SMNVEV (reference sequence). CDR3 length equals 17 residues. Trimming shortened V by 1 base and J by 4 bases, and 16 bases separated the two germline ends.

This clone was detected ten times or more. This chain joins TRBV7-8 and TRBJ1-1; D remains ambiguous. Germline-derived CDR1 and CDR2 are SGHVS and FQNEAQ. This CDR3 comprises 13 residues. V shed 7 bases and J shed 4 bases, with 13 bases lying between them. This CDR3 reads CASIQELATEAFF. CDR3 sequence (DNA): TGTGCCAGCATCCAAGAACTGGCCACTGAAGCTTTCTTT.

The chain is built from TRBV11-3 and TRBJ2-3; TRBD2 aligns across 14 bases. The CDR3 extends over 18 amino acids. Losses at the gene ends were 0 bases for V and 3 bases for J; bases not matched to a gene: 5. Germline assignment: CDR1 SGHNT and CDR2 YENEEA. The CDR3 is CASSLDYGTSGSTDTQYF. Here the CDR3 DNA reads TGTGCCAGCAGCTTAGACTATGGGACTAGCGGGAGTACAGATACGCAGTATTTT.

This sequence joins TRBV14 and TRBJ2-1; D gene uncertain. The CDR3 totals 13 residues. Trimming cost V 10 bases and J 4 bases, with 14 bases left between them. Germline lookup yields CDR1 SGHDN and CDR2 FVKESK. The CDR3 is CATSLLGYNEQFF. The CDR3 DNA sequence: TGTGCCACTTCTTTATTGGGTTACAATGAGCAGTTCTTC.

The chain employs TRBV27 and TRBJ1-1, with D possibly being TRBD1 (5 bases). V dropped 6 bases and J dropped 11 bases, with 22 bases sitting between them. The germline V gene has CDR1 MNHEY and CDR2 SMNVEV (reference sequence). There are 14 residues in the CDR3. For the CDR3, the DNA is TGTGCCAGCAGCTCCTGGGGGGGACCGGCTGGGGCTTTCTTT. It codes for CASSSWGGPAGAFF.

The genes are TRBV24-1 and TRBJ2-1, with D maybe TRBD1 (5 bases). The germline CDR1 and CDR2 sequences are KGHDR and SFDVKD. The CDR3 runs 16 residues. Trimming took 4 bases from V and 5 from J, leaving 17 bases between them. This CDR3 reads CATSDRQPNVNNEQFF. The CDR3 DNA reads TGTGCCACCAGTGACCGACAGCCAAACGTAAACAATGAGCAGTTCTTC.

The gene calls are TRBV19 and TRBJ2-7, with 7 bases fitting TRBD1. CDR1 and CDR2 (germline): LNHDA, SQIVND (reference sequence). V was clipped by 5 bases and J by 2 bases; unmatched bases: 6. The CDR3 length is 14 residues. The CDR3 nucleotides are TGTGCCAGTAGTCCCCGACAGGGTGCCTACGAGCAGTACTTC. It codes for CASSPRQGAYEQYF.

The chain is built from TRBV14 and TRBJ1-2; D unclear. With 3 bases removed from V and 7 bases from J, the gap between germline ends came to 9 bases. From germline, CDR1 is SGHDN and CDR2 FVKESK. This CDR3 comprises 12 residues. CDR3 in DNA: TGTGCCAGCAGCCACCCTCCGATTGGCTACACCTTC. Translation: CASSHPPIGYTF. Complete variable domain (other parts from reference TRBV14 and TRBJ1-2): EAGVTQFPSHSVIEKGQTVTLRCDPISGHDNLYWYRRVMGKEIKFLLHFVKESKQDESGMPNNRFLAERTGGTYSTLKVQPAELEDSGVYFCASSHPPIGYTFGSGTRLTVV.

The CDR3 DNA is TGCAGCGTTGAGAGTGGGACCGCGAACACCGGGGAGCTGTTTTTT. This sequence encodes CSVESGTANTGELFF. This chain links TRBV29-1 with TRBJ2-2; D may correspond to TRBD1 or TRBD2 (5 bases each). The CDR3 spans 15 residues. The V gene lost 3 bases and the J gene lost 0 bases, with 11 bases spanning the gap. Per germline, CDR1 SQVTM and CDR2 ANQGSEA.

V is TRBV19 and J is TRBJ1-2, with a weak D call TRBD1 (6 bases). The CDR3 covers 15 residues. V was shortened by 8 bases and J by 1 base, with 17 bases between the two germline ends. Germline CDR1 LNHDA, CDR2 SQIVND (reference sequence). The CDR3 loop reads CASQNPGGLNYGYTF. Written as DNA, the CDR3 is TGTGCCAGTCAAAACCCGGGGGGCCTTAACTATGGCTACACCTTC.

This rearrangement joins TRBV7-3 to TRBJ1-1, with a tentative D call TRBD1 (5 bases). CDR1 is SGHTA, CDR2 FQGTGA, per germline. Trimming stripped 5 bases from V and 3 bases from J, with 16 bases between. The CDR3 spans 15 residues. This chain's CDR3 is CASSLMGVGDTEAFF. The CDR3 region has the DNA TGTGCCAGCAGCCTAATGGGGGTAGGAGACACTGAAGCTTTCTTT.

The chain recombines TRBV15 with TRBJ1-3; weak D call: TRBD1 (5 bases). In germline, CDR1 is LNHNV, CDR2 YYDKDF (reference sequence). The CDR3 loop spans 17 amino acids. The V end was cut by 4 bases, the J end by 0 bases, with 16 bases between. The CDR3 DNA reads TGTGCCACCAGCAAACCGGGACTCCGAACCTCTGGAAACACCATATATTTT. This encodes CATSKPGLRTSGNTIYF.